What follows are 5 T cell receptor beta chains derived from one specimen sequenced in a study of beta chain features in type 1 diabetes. The entirety of the isolated RNA underwent reverse transcription, so expressed TCRB transcripts were sequenced. Measured with immunoSEQ multiplex PCR; TCRdb has only the in-frame clones, and not every one. The sample lists about 350,000 clones; roughly a fifth were seen once. The material sequenced was naive CD4+ T cells from blood. All receptors derive from a woman younger than 35 in good health.

Comment on this clone: It is likely a read error, because the conserved phenylalanine at the end of the CDR3 is missing. The DNA is omitted, as the CDR3 cannot be located on it reliably, and the CDR3 follows TCRdb's listing. This chain connects TRBV12-2 to TRBJ2-7; the D call TRBD2 from the table was never checked on the DNA. TRBV12-2 is noted as a pseudogene. The CDR3 sequence runs 12 residues, both termini included. The CDR3 here is CASRLRGLAGPP.

The rearrangement uses TRBV30 and TRBJ2-1, with 9 bases that match TRBD2. Germline CDR1 reads GTSNPN; CDR2 reads SVGIG (reference sequence). The trim removed 1 base at V and 7 bases at J, leaving 8 bases unmatched. CDR3 length: 15 amino acids. The CDR3 nucleotides read TGTGCCTGGAGTGGGATAGCGGGGGCCCGGAATGAGCAGTTCTTC. It translates to CAWSGIAGARNEQFF.

The rearrangement links TRBV5-1 to TRBJ2-7; 12 nucleotides match TRBD1. This CDR3 spans 13 amino acids. CDR1 and CDR2 from the germline V gene are SGHRS and YFSETQ. V lost 5 bases to trimming and J lost 7 bases; unmatched junction nucleotides: 4. CDR3 in DNA: TGCGCCAGCAGTCGGGACAGGGGGCTTGAGCAGTACTTC. It translates to CASSRDRGLEQYF.

This chain uses TRBV5-4 with TRBJ2-7; 11 bases are a match to TRBD2. The V segment lost 1 base and the J segment 1 base; nucleotides outside the gene matches: 4. The CDR3 totals 16 residues. Germline-derived CDR1 and CDR2 are SGHNT and YYREEE (reference sequence). The CDR3 is CASSLKGLAASYEQYF. The CDR3 nucleotides are TGTGCCAGCAGCTTGAAGGGACTAGCGGCTTCCTACGAGCAGTACTTC.

The rearrangement joins TRBV2 to TRBJ2-7; TRBD1 aligns across 7 bases. The CDR3 sequence is 13 residues long. V gave up 2 bases and J gave up 6 bases; unmatched junction bases: 4. CDR1 and CDR2 (germline): SNHLY, FYNNEI. CDR3 in DNA: TGTGCCAGCAGTGAACAGGGGGTGCTCGAGCAGTACTTC. Translation: CASSEQGVLEQYF.